The present TCR beta chain was sequenced within a study of T cell changes during pregnancy in multiple sclerosis. Profiling relied on immunoSEQ multiplex PCR, and the TCRdb table lists in-frame clones only, not all of them. The sample lists about 77,000 clones; approximately 91% were seen once. CDR1 and CDR2 (germline): MDHEN, SYDVKM. Trimming removed 5 bases from V and 2 bases from J; junction bases left unmatched: 10. The CDR3 consists of 17 residues. Material: peripheral blood, obtained before pregnancy. The V gene is TRBV28, the J gene TRBJ2-3, with 10 bases that match TRBD2. This TCR was sampled from a female donor with multiple sclerosis, enrolled in a pregnancy study. In DNA, the CDR3 is TGTGCCAGCAGTCCACCATTAGCGGGGGGCGACACAGATACGCAGTATTTT. Translated: CASSPPLAGGDTDTQYF. Together with reference TRBV28 and TRBJ2-3, the CDR3 gives the full variable domain: DVKVTQSSRYLVKRTGEKVFLECVQDMDHENMFWYRQDPGLGLRLIYFSYDVKMKEKGDIPEGYSVSREKKERFSLILESASTNQTSMYLCASSPPLAGGDTDTQYFGPGTRLTVL.